Listed below are T cell receptor beta chains from one sample, sequenced in a study of blood T cell repertoires in COVID-19. The assay was immunoSEQ multiplex PCR, and TCRdb's table has in-frame clones only and misses some. In the table there are over 250,000 clones, 86% of which are singletons. The material sequenced was PBMCs or T cells enriched from blood (not recorded which). The origin of the receptors is a woman aged 18-29 years who had recovered from COVID-19. Both conserved end residues are part of each CDR3. D genes are given only for firm matches. Clone size is stated in some rows and not others, as once, few, many or a class when expanded.

once,TRBJ1-2,TRBV29-1,NA,CSVEDRTVGGYTF,TGCAGCGTTGAAGATCGGACAGTAGGTGGCTACACCTTC
NA,TRBJ1-5,TRBV15,TRBD1,CATSSGTVEQPQHF,TGTGCCACCAGCTCTGGGACAGTAGAACAGCCCCAGCATTTT
NA,TRBJ1-2,TRBV28,TRBD1,CASSSGQGYGYTF,TGTGCCAGCAGTTCCGGACAGGGATATGGCTACACCTTC
NA,TRBJ1-6,TRBV28,NA,CASSFPRNNSPLHF,TGTGCCAGCAGTTTTCCCAGGAATAATTCACCCCTCCACTTT
NA,TRBJ2-2,TRBV15,TRBD2,CATSRVLLAGGITGELFF,TGTGCCACCAGCAGAGTTCTGCTAGCGGGAGGGATCACCGGGGAGCTGTTTTTT
NA,TRBJ1-4,TRBV10-3,NA,CAISPSENEKLFF,TGTGCCATCAGTCCTTCAGAAAATGAAAAACTGTTTTTT
NA,TRBJ2-5,TRBV2,TRBD2,CASSEAQGGRAVKTQYF,TGTGCCAGCAGTGAAGCGCAGGGCGGGAGGGCCGTGAAGACCCAGTACTTC
few,TRBJ1-1,TRBV4-1,NA,CASRVVEGDTEAFF,TGCGCCAGCCGCGTGGTCGAGGGGGACACTGAAGCTTTCTTT
NA,TRBJ2-2,TRBV9,TRBD2,CASSVTSGTGELFF,TGTGCCAGCAGCGTGACTAGCGGAACCGGGGAGCTGTTTTTT
NA,TRBJ1-6,TRBV27,NA,CASRGASYNSPLHF,TGTGCCAGCAGGGGGGCCTCCTATAATTCACCCCTCCACTTT
few,TRBJ1-2,TRBV28,NA,CASRTGFYGYTF,TGTGCCAGCAGGACAGGTTTCTATGGCTACACCTTC
NA,TRBJ2-2,TRBV20-1,NA,CSASSVDKIKNTGELFF,TGCAGTGCTAGTTCGGTAGACAAGATCAAAAACACCGGGGAGCTGTTTTTT
NA,TRBJ2-4,TRBV27,TRBD2,CASSLMGGNIQYF,TGTGCCAGCAGTTTAATGGGAGGGAACATTCAGTACTTC
NA,TRBJ2-2,TRBV11-3,TRBD1,CASAGTGDTGELFF,TGTGCCAGCGCCGGGACAGGGGACACCGGGGAGCTGTTTTTT
NA,TRBJ1-2,TRBV19,TRBD1,CASSVPLGQAINYGYTF,TGTGCCAGTAGTGTCCCTTTGGGACAGGCGATAAACTATGGCTACACCTTC
NA,TRBJ2-7,TRBV6-2/TRBV6-3,NA,CASSLGAYEQYF,TGTGCCAGCAGTTTAGGAGCCTACGAGCAGTACTTC
NA,TRBJ2-1,TRBV5-1,TRBD1,CASGSQGIIDNEQFF,TGCGCCAGCGGCTCACAGGGGATAATCGACAATGAGCAGTTCTTC
NA,TRBJ1-3,TRBV19,NA,CASSMGQAGNTIYF,TGTGCCAGTAGTATGGGGCAGGCTGGAAACACCATATATTTT
NA,TRBJ2-7,TRBV3-1/TRBV3-2,NA,CASSAPNLYEQYF,TGTGCCAGCAGCGCACCTAATCTCTACGAGCAGTACTTC
NA,TRBJ1-2,TRBV9,TRBD1,CASSVGRGMGGYTF,TGTGCCAGCAGCGTAGGCAGGGGGATGGGAGGCTACACCTTC
NA,TRBJ1-2,TRBV5-6,TRBD1,CASSPVTSTGVAGYTF,TGTGCCAGCAGCCCGGTTACCTCGACAGGGGTCGCTGGCTACACCTTC
NA,TRBJ2-4,TRBV5-5,NA,CASSLRGHSEGSYF,TGTGCCAGCAGCTTGCGGGGACACAGCGAAGGTTCGTACTTC
NA,TRBJ2-5,TRBV5-6,NA,CASGSRDIQETQYF,TGTGCCAGCGGATCACGGGACATCCAAGAGACCCAGTACTTC
NA,TRBJ2-7,TRBV4-3,TRBD1,CASSQDHRGLYEQYF,TGCGCCAGCAGCCAAGATCACAGGGGGCTTTACGAGCAGTACTTC
NA,TRBJ2-4,TRBV9,TRBD1,CASSVGDRVRAKNIQYF,TGTGCCAGCAGCGTAGGGGACAGGGTTCGGGCCAAAAACATTCAGTACTTC
NA,TRBJ2-5,TRBV18,NA,CASSHDRQSQETQYF,TGTGCCAGCTCACACGACAGACAGTCACAAGAGACCCAGTACTTC
NA,TRBJ1-4,TRBV28,NA,CASSGPRSTNEKLFF,TGTGCCAGCAGTGGTCCGAGGTCAACTAATGAAAAACTGTTTTTT
once,TRBJ1-5,TRBV20-1,NA,CSASSGVTYQPQHF,TGCAGTGCTAGTTCAGGGGTGACCTATCAGCCCCAGCATTTT
NA,TRBJ1-1,TRBV27,TRBD1,CASSLQGASTEAFF,TGTGCCAGCAGTTTGCAGGGGGCTAGTACTGAAGCTTTCTTT
NA,TRBJ2-7,TRBV12-3/TRBV12-4,NA,CASSAGQSYEQYF,TGTGCCAGCAGCGCAGGCCAGTCCTACGAGCAGTACTTC
NA,TRBJ2-7,TRBV20-1,TRBD2,CSASERGLALYEQYF,TGCAGTGCTAGTGAAAGGGGACTAGCTCTGTACGAGCAGTACTTC
NA,TRBJ1-2,TRBV10-3,NA,CAIRAGGGFYGYTF,TGTGCCATCAGGGCTGGTGGGGGGTTCTATGGCTACACCTTC
NA,TRBJ2-7,TRBV5-1,NA,CASSPRGAQSYEQYF,TGCGCCAGCAGCCCCCGGGGGGCCCAATCCTACGAGCAGTACTTC
NA,TRBJ2-7,TRBV2,TRBD2,CASTGGLAGDNAYEQYF,TGTGCCAGCACAGGCGGACTAGCGGGGGATAACGCCTACGAGCAGTACTTC
NA,TRBJ2-2,TRBV19,NA,CASSWRETNTGELFF,TGTGCCAGTAGTTGGCGGGAAACGAACACCGGGGAGCTGTTTTTT
NA,TRBJ2-1,TRBV11-2,TRBD2,CASSLDSGRGNEQFF,TGTGCCAGCAGCTTAGATAGCGGGAGGGGTAATGAGCAGTTCTTC
NA,TRBJ2-3,TRBV6-5,NA,CASSYTLGRDTQYF,TGTGCCAGCAGTTACACCCTAGGGAGAGATACGCAGTATTTT
NA,TRBJ2-3,TRBV5-6,TRBD2,CASSPRWRLAGVSTDTQYF,TGTGCCAGCAGCCCGAGGTGGCGACTAGCGGGCGTTAGCACAGATACGCAGTATTTT
NA,TRBJ2-7,TRBV11-2,NA,CASSLAGSYEQYF,TGTGCCAGCAGCTTAGCCGGTTCCTACGAGCAGTACTTC
NA,TRBJ2-1,TRBV7-9,TRBD2,CASSFGRAGGEFF,TGTGCCAGCAGCTTCGGGCGAGCGGGAGGGGAGTTCTTC
few,TRBJ2-7,TRBV7-3,TRBD2,CASSPSGRYEQYF,TGTGCCAGCAGTCCTAGCGGGAGGTACGAGCAGTACTTC
NA,TRBJ1-5,TRBV27,NA,CASRSGQGRNQPQHF,TGTGCCAGCAGGTCGGGCCAGGGTCGCAATCAGCCCCAGCATTTT
NA,TRBJ2-2,TRBV28,TRBD2,CASSGRTSGRYTGELFF,TGTGCCAGCAGTGGACGGACTAGCGGGAGGTACACCGGGGAGCTGTTTTTT
NA,TRBJ2-1,TRBV10-1,NA,CASSEIGASYNEQFF,TGCGCCAGCAGTGAGATAGGGGCCTCCTACAATGAGCAGTTCTTC
NA,TRBJ1-5,TRBV27,NA,CASSFMQDLYSNQPQHF,TGTGCCAGCAGTTTTATGCAGGATCTGTATAGCAATCAGCCCCAGCATTTT
once,TRBJ2-5,TRBV20-1,TRBD1,CSASRRTGPQETQYF,TGCAGTGCTAGTCGACGGACAGGCCCACAAGAGACCCAGTACTTC
NA,TRBJ2-3,TRBV5-1,TRBD2,CASSLGSGGPTDTQYF,TGCGCCAGCAGCTTGGGTAGCGGGGGACCCACAGATACGCAGTATTTT
few,TRBJ1-2,TRBV5-4,TRBD1,CASSLGDRAYYGYTF,TGTGCCAGCAGCTTGGGAGACAGGGCTTACTATGGCTACACCTTC